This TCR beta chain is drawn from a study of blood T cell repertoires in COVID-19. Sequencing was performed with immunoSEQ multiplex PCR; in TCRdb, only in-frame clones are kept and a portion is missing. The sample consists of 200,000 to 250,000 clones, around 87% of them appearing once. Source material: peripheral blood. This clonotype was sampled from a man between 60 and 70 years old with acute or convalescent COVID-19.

In nucleotides, the CDR3 is TGTGCCAGCAGTTCGCGACAGGGGGTGGGTACCGGGGAGCTGTTTTTT. Translated: CASSSRQGVGTGELFF. This chain links TRBV27 with TRBJ2-2, with 9 nucleotides matching TRBD1. V dropped 4 bases and J dropped 5; count of bases not matched to a gene: 8. Per the germline V gene, CDR1 is MNHEY and CDR2 is SMNVEV (reference sequence). The CDR3 covers 16 residues.